This T cell receptor (beta chain) was sequenced in a study of T cell responses to AZD1222 COVID-19 vaccine. Regarding this clone: Its target is not known. The sample has other DNA sequences that encode this CDR3 too.

Repertoires were generated with immunoSEQ multiplex PCR, while TCRdb's copy carries only in-frame clones and drops some. Of over 150,000 clones detected, around 87% appear once; the ten largest clones hold less than 3%. Germline CDR1 is GTSNPN and CDR2 is SVGIG (reference sequence). The germline V and J ends were trimmed by 3 bases and 1 base, with 7 bases remaining between them. CDR3 length: 13 residues. Study conclusions and caveats: Among vaccine-associated CD4 TCRs, coverage spanned spike, with dominance at 160-218 and 743-854. Two AZD1222 administrations were followed by greater Spike-specific TCR breadth and depth. Repertoire collection took place solely once the T cell response had peaked. Most donors were white British and more were female, and clonal diversity was possibly underestimated.

Source: peripheral blood, taken on day 0 of AZD1222 vaccination. The clonotype was recovered from an adult in good health. The rearrangement uses TRBV30 and TRBJ1-5, with D hard to call. CDR3 loop: CAWSLGSNQPQHF. CDR3 sequence (DNA): TGTGCCTGGAGCCTGGGCAGCAATCAGCCCCAGCATTTT.